Sequencing of this T cell receptor beta chain was carried out in a study of blood T cell repertoires in COVID-19. Only in-frame clones appear in the TCRdb table, and some are missing; sequencing was by immunoSEQ multiplex PCR. The profile shows 90,000 to 130,000 clones, around nine tenths of them singletons. This CDR3 contains 15 residues. The trim removed 5 bases at V and 6 bases at J, leaving 5 bases unmatched. Germline CDR1 reads LNHDA; CDR2 reads SQIVND (reference sequence). The sample was peripheral blood. The J gene is TRBJ2-2, the V gene TRBV19, with 11 bases fitting TRBD1. The TCR was taken from a man aged 35 to 55 with acute or convalescent COVID-19. For the CDR3, the DNA is TGTGCCAGTAGTCGGGGACAGGGGGTTTCCGGGGAGCTGTTTTTT. It yields the protein CASSRGQGVSGELFF.